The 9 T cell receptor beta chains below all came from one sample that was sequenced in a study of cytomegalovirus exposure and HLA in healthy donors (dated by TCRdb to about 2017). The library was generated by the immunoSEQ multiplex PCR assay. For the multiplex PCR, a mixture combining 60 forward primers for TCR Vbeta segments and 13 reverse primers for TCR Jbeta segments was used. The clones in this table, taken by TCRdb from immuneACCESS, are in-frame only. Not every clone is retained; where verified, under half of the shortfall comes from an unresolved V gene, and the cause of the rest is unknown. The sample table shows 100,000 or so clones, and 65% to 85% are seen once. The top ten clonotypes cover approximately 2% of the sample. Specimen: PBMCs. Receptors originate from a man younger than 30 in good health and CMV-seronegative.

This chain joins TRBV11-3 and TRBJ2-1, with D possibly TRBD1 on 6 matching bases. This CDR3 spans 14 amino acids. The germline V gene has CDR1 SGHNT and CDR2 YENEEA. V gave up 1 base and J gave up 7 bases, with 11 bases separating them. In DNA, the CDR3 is TGTGCCAGCAGCTTAGGCACAGGGAAGAATGAGCAGTTCTTC. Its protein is CASSLGTGKNEQFF. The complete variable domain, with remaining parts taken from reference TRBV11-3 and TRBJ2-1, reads EAGVVQSPRYKIIEKKQPVAFWCNPISGHNTLYWYLQNLGQGPELLIRYENEEAVDDSQLPKDRFSAERLKGVDSTLKIQPAELGDSAVYLCASSLGTGKNEQFFGPGTRLTVL.

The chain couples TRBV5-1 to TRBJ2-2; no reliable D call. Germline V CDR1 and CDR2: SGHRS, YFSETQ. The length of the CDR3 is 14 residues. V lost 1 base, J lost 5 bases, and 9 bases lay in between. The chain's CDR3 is CASSLFAETGELFF. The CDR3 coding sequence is TGCGCCAGCAGCTTGTTCGCCGAGACCGGGGAGCTGTTTTTT. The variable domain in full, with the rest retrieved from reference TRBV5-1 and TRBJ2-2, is KAGVTQTPRYLIKTRGQQVTLSCSPISGHRSVSWYQQTPGQGLQFLFEYFSETQRNKGNFPGRFSGRQFSNSRSEMNVSTLELGDSALYLCASSLFAETGELFFGEGSRLTVL.

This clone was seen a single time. The CDR3 nucleotides read TGTGCCACCAGCAGAGATCTAAGCTACGAGCAGTACTTC. It translates to CATSRDLSYEQYF. The chain links TRBV15 to TRBJ2-7; D gene unclear. Germline V gene lookup returns CDR1 LNHNV and CDR2 YYDKDF (reference sequence). V lost 0 bases, J lost 3 bases, and 6 bases lay in between. CDR3 length equals 13 residues.

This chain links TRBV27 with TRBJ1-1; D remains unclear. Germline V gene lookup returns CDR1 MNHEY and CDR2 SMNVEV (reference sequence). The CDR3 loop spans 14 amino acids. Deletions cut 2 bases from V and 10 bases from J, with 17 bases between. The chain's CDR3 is CASSLGSSLRGAFF. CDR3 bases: TGTGCCAGCAGTTTAGGGTCTTCTCTGCGGGGAGCTTTCTTT.

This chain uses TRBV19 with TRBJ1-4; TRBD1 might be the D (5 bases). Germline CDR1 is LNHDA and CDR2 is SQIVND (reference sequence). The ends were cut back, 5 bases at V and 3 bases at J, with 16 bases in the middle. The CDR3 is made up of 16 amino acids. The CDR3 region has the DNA TGTGCCAGTAGTTATTTTGGGACGGGGGCTAATGAAAAACTGTTTTTT. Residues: CASSYFGTGANEKLFF.

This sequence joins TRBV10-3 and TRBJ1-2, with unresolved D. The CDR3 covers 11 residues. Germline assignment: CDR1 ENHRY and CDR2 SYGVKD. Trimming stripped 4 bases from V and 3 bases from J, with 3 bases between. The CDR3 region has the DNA TGTGCCATCAGTGCGGACTATGGCTACACCTTC. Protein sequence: CAISADYGYTF.

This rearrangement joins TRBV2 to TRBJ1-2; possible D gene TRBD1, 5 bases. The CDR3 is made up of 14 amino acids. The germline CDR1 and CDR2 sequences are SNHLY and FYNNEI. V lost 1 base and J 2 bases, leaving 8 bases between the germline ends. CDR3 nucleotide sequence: TGTGCCAGCAGTGAAGGCCCAGGGAACTATGGCTACACCTTC. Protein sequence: CASSEGPGNYGYTF.

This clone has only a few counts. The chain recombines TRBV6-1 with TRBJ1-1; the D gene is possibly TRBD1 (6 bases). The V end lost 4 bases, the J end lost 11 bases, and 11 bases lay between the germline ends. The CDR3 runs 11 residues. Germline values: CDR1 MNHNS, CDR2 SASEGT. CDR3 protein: CASSVGTRAFF. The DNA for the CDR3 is TGTGCCAGCAGTGTTGGGACAAGGGCTTTCTTT.

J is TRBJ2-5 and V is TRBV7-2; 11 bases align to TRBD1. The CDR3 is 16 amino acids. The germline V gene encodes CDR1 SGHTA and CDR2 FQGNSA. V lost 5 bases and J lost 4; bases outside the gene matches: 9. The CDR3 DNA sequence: TGTGCCAGCAGCCTAGTGGGGGACAGGGGGAGAGAGACCCAGTACTTC. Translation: CASSLVGDRGRETQYF.